Following are 20 T cell receptor beta chains from one sample sequenced in a study of cytomegalovirus exposure and HLA in healthy donors. Profiling relied on immunoSEQ multiplex PCR, and the TCRdb table lists in-frame clones only, not all of them. The data hold hundreds of thousands of clones, with roughly 90% observed a single time. The sequenced sample consisted of PBMCs. The receptors here all came from a woman aged 18-35 years in good health and CMV-seronegative.

The chain is built from TRBV4-1 and TRBJ2-1, with TRBD2 identical over 9 bases. CDR3 length: 15 residues. Germline V lookup: CDR1 MGHRA, CDR2 YSYEKL. Trimming removed 2 bases from V and 2 bases from J; junction bases left unmatched: 1. The CDR3 sequence is CASSQLAGTYNEQFF. Here the CDR3 DNA reads TGCGCCAGCAGCCAACTAGCGGGGACCTACAATGAGCAGTTCTTC.

This clone was counted a few times. The chain joins TRBV30 to TRBJ2-7; 10 positions match TRBD1. Trimming at V came to 6 bases and at J to 3 bases, leaving 11 bases not matched to a gene. Looked up from germline, CDR1 is GTSNPN and CDR2 is SVGIG (reference sequence). The CDR3 spans 15 residues. The CDR3 spells CACRGIGQGVYEQYF. CDR3 nucleotides: TGTGCCTGCAGAGGTATTGGACAGGGGGTCTACGAGCAGTACTTC.

This chain connects TRBV6-5 to TRBJ1-2, with TRBD1 identical over 8 bases. The V gene's germline CDR1 is MNHEY and CDR2 SVGAGI. V was clipped by 3 bases and J by 2 bases; unmatched bases: 5. The CDR3 has 15 residues. Written as DNA, the CDR3 is TGTGCCAGCAGTTATCGACAGGGGAGCAACTATGGCTACACCTTC. This codes for CASSYRQGSNYGYTF.

This clone has a single count. This sequence joins TRBV5-1 and TRBJ2-6; D gene uncertain. Germline V gene lookup returns CDR1 SGHRS and CDR2 YFSETQ. There are 15 residues in the CDR3. V was shortened by 0 bases and J by 0 bases, with 4 bases between the two germline ends. The CDR3 loop reads CASSLAISGANVLTF. The CDR3 region has the DNA TGCGCCAGCAGCTTGGCCATCTCTGGGGCCAACGTCCTGACTTTC.

The V call is TRBV5-4, the J call TRBJ1-1, with D possibly being TRBD1 (6 bases). CDR3 length: 15 residues. The V end was cut by 4 bases, the J end by 0 bases, with 13 bases between. Germline loops: CDR1 SGHNT, CDR2 YYREEE (reference sequence). The CDR3 region has the DNA TGTGCCAGCAGCCTACGACAGGACATGAACACTGAAGCTTTCTTT. Residues: CASSLRQDMNTEAFF.

The chain is built from TRBV5-5 and TRBJ2-2; 9 bases line up with TRBD2. This CDR3 contains 16 residues. The ends lost 0 bases at V and 2 bases at J; junction bases unmatched: 2. Germline CDR1 is SGHKS and CDR2 is YYEKEE (reference sequence). The CDR3 coding sequence is TGTGCCAGCAGCTTGGCCGGGACTAGCAACACCGGGGAGCTGTTTTTT. This encodes CASSLAGTSNTGELFF.

This clone turned up a few times. The gene calls are TRBV27 and TRBJ2-2, with 10 bases lining up with TRBD1. The junction had 10 bases not matched to a gene; V was cut back by 0 bases and J by 6 bases. The V gene's germline CDR1 is MNHEY and CDR2 SMNVEV (reference sequence). The CDR3 runs 18 residues. The CDR3 reads CASSLSAIGGQGPGELFF. In DNA form, the CDR3 reads TGTGCCAGCAGTTTATCGGCGATCGGGGGACAGGGGCCCGGGGAGCTGTTTTTT.

This chain connects TRBV27 to TRBJ2-1; 8 nucleotides line up with TRBD2. V lost 1 base, J lost 0 bases, and 5 bases stayed unmatched. This CDR3 is 17 amino acids long. From germline, CDR1 is MNHEY and CDR2 SMNVEV (reference sequence). The chain's CDR3 is CASSLLLAGRSYNEQFF. The CDR3 coding sequence is TGTGCCAGCAGTTTATTGCTAGCGGGCCGCTCCTACAATGAGCAGTTCTTC.

The chain has TRBV27 and TRBJ2-6; tentative D call: TRBD1 (5 bases). The CDR3 runs to 16 residues. The V gene lost 4 bases and the J gene lost 0 bases, with 10 bases spanning the gap. Looked up from germline, CDR1 is MNHEY and CDR2 is SMNVEV (reference sequence). CDR3 in DNA: TGTGCCAGCAGTTCCGCCAGGGACTCTGGGGCCAACGTCCTGACTTTC. Translated, it gives CASSSARDSGANVLTF.

The gene calls are TRBV9 and TRBJ1-2; TRBD1 matches 10 bases. Germline V gene lookup returns CDR1 SGDLS and CDR2 YYNGEE. The J segment lost 1 base and the V segment lost 3 bases, leaving 9 bases of the junction unmatched. The CDR3 is made up of 17 amino acids. The DNA for the CDR3 is TGTGCCAGCAGCGACGGGACAGGGGTTGAGAGTAACTATGGCTACACCTTC. The encoded protein is CASSDGTGVESNYGYTF. Together with reference TRBV9 and TRBJ1-2, the CDR3 gives the full variable domain: DSGVTQTPKHLITATGQRVTLRCSPRSGDLSVYWYQQSLDQGLQFLIQYYNGEERAKGNILERFSAQQFPDLHSELNLSSLELGDSALYFCASSDGTGVESNYGYTFGSGTRLTVV.

The chain uses TRBV2 and TRBJ1-3; no definite D call. V gave up 4 bases and J gave up 2 bases, with 6 bases separating them. CDR3 length equals 13 residues. Looked up from germline, CDR1 is SNHLY and CDR2 is FYNNEI. The CDR3 region is CASSGEAGNTIYF. CDR3 coding DNA: TGTGCCAGCAGTGGGGAGGCTGGAAACACCATATATTTT.

The gene calls are TRBV6-1 and TRBJ2-2, with a tentative D call TRBD2 (6 bases). V was trimmed by 2 bases and J by 2 bases, leaving 12 bases between them. This CDR3 has 16 residues. CDR1 MNHNS and CDR2 SASEGT come from the germline V gene. CDR3 region: CASSELAGLNTGELFF. CDR3 sequence (DNA): TGTGCCAGCAGTGAATTGGCGGGGTTAAACACCGGGGAGCTGTTTTTT.

This clone appeared once. CDR3 bases: TGTGCCAGCAGCCAAGATCGGCTAGCGGGAGGGAACCAGTTCTTC. Translated, it gives CASSQDRLAGGNQFF. The chain joins TRBV14 to TRBJ2-1; 12 nucleotides align to TRBD2. The V gene end was trimmed by 0 bases and the J gene end by 13 bases; junction bases not matched to a gene: 7. CDR3 length: 15 amino acids. Germline CDR1 and CDR2: SGHDN and FVKESK. Drawing the rest from reference TRBV14 and TRBJ2-1, the complete variable domain is EAGVTQFPSHSVIEKGQTVTLRCDPISGHDNLYWYRRVMGKEIKFLLHFVKESKQDESGMPNNRFLAERTGGTYSTLKVQPAELEDSGVYFCASSQDRLAGGNQFFGPGTRLTVL.

J is TRBJ1-1 and V is TRBV30, with 7 bases identical to TRBD1. V gave up 1 base and J gave up 7 bases; unmatched junction bases: 3. CDR3 size: 12 residues. Germline CDR1 and CDR2: GTSNPN and SVGIG (reference sequence). CDR3 amino acids: CAWSEQGIEAFF. The CDR3, as DNA: TGTGCCTGGAGTGAACAGGGGATTGAAGCTTTCTTT.

There are a few counts of this clone. The chain employs TRBV5-1 and TRBJ2-7; 8 nucleotides line up with TRBD1. The V segment lost 4 bases and the J segment 4 bases; nucleotides outside the gene matches: 7. The length of the CDR3 is 14 residues. Germline assignment: CDR1 SGHRS and CDR2 YFSETQ. CDR3 residues: CASSPDRELYEQYF. The DNA of the CDR3 is TGCGCCAGCAGCCCGGACAGGGAACTGTACGAGCAGTACTTC. Variable domain in full (rest from reference TRBV5-1 and TRBJ2-7): KAGVTQTPRYLIKTRGQQVTLSCSPISGHRSVSWYQQTPGQGLQFLFEYFSETQRNKGNFPGRFSGRQFSNSRSEMNVSTLELGDSALYLCASSPDRELYEQYFGPGTRLTVT.

This chain joins TRBV28 and TRBJ1-2, with 7 positions matching TRBD1. The trim removed 7 bases at V and 5 bases at J, leaving 13 bases unmatched. The length of the CDR3 is 15 residues. From germline, CDR1 is MDHEN and CDR2 SYDVKM. CDR3 in amino acids: CASNQRDSSAYGYTF. The CDR3 bases are TGTGCCAGCAACCAGAGGGACAGTAGTGCTTATGGCTACACCTTC.

This rearrangement joins TRBV18 to TRBJ1-1; unclear D gene. The CDR3 loop spans 11 amino acids. CDR1 is KGHSH, CDR2 LQKENI, per germline. V was pared by 4 bases and J by 8 bases, with 8 bases between. CDR3 region: CASSLVQEAFF. CDR3 bases: TGTGCCAGCTCACTTGTACAGGAAGCTTTCTTT.

The chain combines TRBV18 with TRBJ2-7; 7 bases map to TRBD1. Unmatched junction bases numbered 6, after V lost 3 bases and J lost 4 bases. The germline gives CDR1 KGHSH, CDR2 LQKENI. This CDR3 contains 14 residues. The CDR3 DNA reads TGTGCCAGCTCACCCGGACAGGTTGGTTACGAGCAGTACTTC. It yields the protein CASSPGQVGYEQYF. Full variable domain (remainder filled in from reference TRBV18 and TRBJ2-7): NAGVMQNPRHLVRRRGQEARLRCSPMKGHSHVYWYRQLPEEGLKFMVYLQKENIIDESGMPKERFSAEFPKEGPSILRIQQVVRGDSAAYFCASSPGQVGYEQYFGPGTRLTVT.

The chain has TRBV11-3 and TRBJ2-7; the match to TRBD2 covers 8 bases. Germline CDR1 SGHNT, CDR2 YENEEA. The CDR3 length is 14 residues. After removal of 5 bases from V and 3 bases from J, the junction contained 6 bases not matched to a gene. CDR3 protein: CASSLRGGGYEQYF. The CDR3 region has the DNA TGTGCCAGCAGCCTCCGGGGGGGTGGCTACGAGCAGTACTTC.

CDR3 DNA: TGTGCCAGCAGCTTAACGCTTGGGGGCCCCAACGAGCAGTACTTC. The encoded protein is CASSLTLGGPNEQYF. This chain joins TRBV7-3 and TRBJ2-7; possible D gene TRBD1, 6 bases. Germline lookup yields CDR1 SGHTA and CDR2 FQGTGA. Trimming left V 0 bases short and J 5 bases short, with 14 bases between. CDR3 length: 15 amino acids. Full variable domain (rest looked up from reference TRBV7-3 and TRBJ2-7): GAGVSQTPSNKVTEKGKYVELRCDPISGHTALYWYRQSLGQGPEFLIYFQGTGAADDSGLPNDRFFAVRPEGSVSTLKIQRTERGDSAVYLCASSLTLGGPNEQYFGPGTRLTVT.